Listed here are 12 T cell receptor beta chains from one sample, sequenced in a study of T cells after yellow fever vaccination. TCRdb re-analysed the 5' RACE reads in MiXCR, keeping a single row per CDR3 protein. The table shows some 300,000 distinct CDR3 sequences, with less than 9.5% occurring only once. This sample comprised CD4+ T cells sorted from PBMCs, obtained 5 days after the yellow fever booster vaccination. The receptor source for this set is a man aged 18 to 35 who received the YFV17D yellow fever vaccine.

The table lists this clonotype with a few counts. The V and J genes are TRBV2 and TRBJ1-1; tentatively, D is TRBD1 (6 bases). The ends were cut back, 8 bases at V and 3 bases at J, with 19 bases in the middle. Germline CDR1 SNHLY, CDR2 FYNNEI. This CDR3 comprises 15 residues. The CDR3 region is CASGGGGAQHTEAFF. CDR3 nucleotide sequence: TGTGCCAGCGGGGGGGGCGGGGCCCAACACACTGAAGCTTTCTTT.

This clonotype was observed many times. The chain couples TRBV7-3 to TRBJ1-5; a possible D gene is TRBD1 (6 bases). Trimming shortened V by 2 bases and J by 3 bases, and 11 bases separated the two germline ends. Looked up from germline, CDR1 is SGHTA and CDR2 is FQGTGA. The CDR3 contains 15 residues. The chain's CDR3 is CASSLVGGLNQPQHF. CDR3 nucleotide sequence: TGTGCCAGCAGCTTAGTAGGGGGGCTCAATCAGCCCCAGCATTTT.

This clonotype was found many times. The chain joins TRBV7-2 to TRBJ1-2, with D tentatively TRBD1 (6 bases). Trimming pared 6 bases from V and 10 bases from J, leaving 15 bases between. The CDR3 sequence is 12 residues long. CDR1 and CDR2 (germline): SGHTA, FQGNSA. The CDR3 is CASSLMDSFYTF. CDR3 nucleotides: TGTGCCAGCAGTCTAATGGACAGCTTCTACACCTTC.

The chain combines TRBV20-1 with TRBJ1-6; the D gene is possibly TRBD1 (6 bases). The CDR3 is 15 residues long. V lost 0 bases and J 9 bases, leaving 15 bases between the germline ends. Germline assignment: CDR1 DFQATT and CDR2 SNEGSKA (reference sequence). This CDR3 is CSARDPRQGSSPLHF. In nucleotides, the CDR3 is TGCAGTGCTAGAGACCCTAGGCAGGGGAGTTCACCCCTCCACTTT.

The chain is built from TRBV4-3 and TRBJ1-2; 7 nucleotides agree with TRBD1. The CDR3 loop spans 15 amino acids. J was trimmed by 2 bases and V by 2 bases; bases with no gene match: 5. Looked up from germline, CDR1 is LGHNA and CDR2 is YSLEER. CDR3: CASSQRDRGNYGYTF. The DNA for the CDR3 is TGCGCCAGCAGCCAACGGGACAGAGGGAACTATGGCTACACCTTC.

This clonotype was detected a few times. The V and J genes are TRBV20-1 and TRBJ2-6; D not certain. The CDR3 contains 15 residues. Trimming removed 3 bases from V and 0 bases from J, with 9 bases in between. Germline V gives CDR1 DFQATT, CDR2 SNEGSKA (reference sequence). CDR3 amino acids: CSARDNPSGANVLTF. DNA for the CDR3: TGCAGTGCTAGGGATAACCCCTCTGGGGCCAACGTCCTGACTTTC.

This clonotype showed up just a few times. V and J are TRBV7-3 and TRBJ1-2; TRBD1 agrees at 8 bases. There are 16 residues in the CDR3. V lost 4 bases to trimming and J lost 3 bases; unmatched junction nucleotides: 10. CDR1 and CDR2 from the germline V gene are SGHTA and FQGTGA. The CDR3 DNA follows: TGTGCCAGCAGCTCCCAGGGGGCAGGATCCTACTATGGCTACACCTTC. Translated, it gives CASSSQGAGSYYGYTF.

The gene calls are TRBV5-4 and TRBJ1-6; no reliable D call. V lost 0 bases and J lost 0, with 7 bases in between. The V gene's germline CDR1 is SGHNT and CDR2 YYREEE (reference sequence). The CDR3 has 16 amino acids. The CDR3 region is CASSLGISSYNSPLHF. In DNA form, the CDR3 reads TGTGCCAGCAGCTTGGGGATAAGCTCCTATAATTCACCCCTCCACTTT. The full variable domain, with the rest looked up from reference TRBV5-4 and TRBJ1-6, is ETGVTQSPTHLIKTRGQQVTLRCSSQSGHNTVSWYQQALGQGPQFIFQYYREEENGRGNFPPRFSGLQFPNYSSELNVNALELDDSALYLCASSLGISSYNSPLHFGNGTRLTVT.

There are a few counts of this clonotype. The chain recombines TRBV6-1 with TRBJ2-7, with a weak D call TRBD1 (6 bases). Per germline, CDR1 MNHNS and CDR2 SASEGT. Trimming cost V 2 bases and J 3 bases, with 8 bases left between them. The CDR3 length is 13 residues. The chain's CDR3 is CASSERDIYEQYV. As DNA, the CDR3 is TGTGCCAGCAGTGAAAGGGACATCTACGAGCAGTACGTC.

This clonotype was seen a few times. CDR3 in DNA: TGTGCCAGTAGTGCCGACAGGGTTTTGAGCTACACCTTC. It codes for CASSADRVLSYTF. The chain uses TRBV19 and TRBJ1-2; TRBD1 matches 7 bases. This CDR3 comprises 13 residues. V lost 5 bases, J lost 9 bases, and 9 bases stayed unmatched. The germline V gene has CDR1 LNHDA and CDR2 SQIVND (reference sequence).

The chain employs TRBV5-1 and TRBJ2-5; the D is unclear. The CDR3 extends over 15 amino acids. V lost 4 bases and J 5 bases, leaving 18 bases between the germline ends. Germline CDR1 reads SGHRS; CDR2 reads YFSETQ. The DNA for the CDR3 is TGCGCCAGCAGCCCCCAGCCCGCCGGTCAGGAGACCCAGTACTTC. It yields the protein CASSPQPAGQETQYF.

This clonotype was recorded many times. V is TRBV4-1 and J is TRBJ2-7, with D hard to call. The CDR3 has 12 amino acids. V dropped 0 bases and J dropped 4 bases, with 4 bases sitting between them. Germline assignment: CDR1 MGHRA and CDR2 YSYEKL. CDR3 in amino acids: CASSQDVYEQYF. The CDR3 DNA reads TGCGCCAGCAGCCAAGACGTATACGAGCAGTACTTC.